Below, one TCR beta chain is given with its context. It has no known antigen specificity. One base away there is no much larger clone; base qualities are not given. The record originates from a study of blood T cell repertoires in COVID-19 (dated by TCRdb to about 2020). A note on the overall study: Collaborator samples came from the United States, Italy and Spain and covered acute and convalescent phases of COVID-19. Subjects who had been exposed to COVID-19, were actively infected with it, or had recovered from it provided the deeply sampled blood TCRbeta repertoires that made up the dataset. Samples came from the ongoing ImmuneRACE study (first 160 participants) plus 1,254 subjects from 6 global collaborators. Sample metadata almost always included a de-identified subject ID, COVID-19 status, age in years and sex. The prospective study material was composed of cDNA or gDNA derived from T cells, B-cell-depleted T cells, or PBMCs. The repertoires were made available in a free public database intended to serve as a resource for research on the immune response to SARS-CoV-2. HLA class I and class II types, where available, came from metadata supplied by the sample provider rather than from assay-based typing.

Participants in the prospective study were enrolled through a virtual design, were aged about 18 to 89 years, and lived in 20 to 30 United States geographic areas. In the prospective study, participants were assigned to cohorts based on the clinical history participants reported in a screening survey and a study questionnaire. Exposed participants had been in contact with someone with a PCR-confirmed or clinician-diagnosed COVID-19 case within 2 weeks of study entry. In the prospective study, mobile phlebotomists collected whole blood, serum and a nasopharyngeal or oropharyngeal swab from each participant. Participants in the prospective study had the option to provide additional blood draws and questionnaires over an approximately 2-month period. Before DNA extraction, prospective study blood samples were shipped either frozen or at room temperature. V loses 5 bases, J loses 0 bases, and the germline ends lie 17 bases apart. The germline V gene yields SGHVS for CDR1 and FQNEAQ for CDR2. From the cysteine up to the phenylalanine, the CDR3 has a length of 17 residues. The CDR3 DNA has 51 bases and is translated from base 1.

TCRbeta CDR3 regions were amplified from genomic DNA by means of the immunoSEQ Assay, a bias-controlled multiplex PCR. Under the source paper's analysis protocol: Nucleated cell counts per sample were estimated from amplification of reference gene primers within the assay. To quantify the absolute abundance of each unique TCRbeta CDR3 rearrangement, sequence reads were collapsed and filtered. For each sample, productive Simpson clonality was calculated by taking the square root of Simpson's diversity index across productive rearrangements. TCRdb took this table from immuneACCESS and kept in-frame rearrangements with V and J called. Such tables lack part of the clones; where checked against another copy, unresolved V genes explain under half of the gap, and the rest is unexplained. The V and J calls and clone size were taken over from that table, and D and trimming were inferred from the DNA. Recorded for this sample are under 250,000 clones; 88% of them occurred a single time. About 3.5% of the sample rests with the top ten.

Here is what the overall study found, with its caveats: The quantity of clinical and demographic metadata differed by source and by participant and was supplied without curation.

The sample comprised PBMCs or T cells enriched from blood (not recorded which). The chain is assembled from TRBV7-8 and TRBJ1-5; the D gene is perhaps TRBD1, from 5 matching bases. This TCR came from a woman aged 25-40 years who had been exposed to COVID-19. The nucleotides read TGTGCCAGCAGCGCCACGGGGGTAGGGGTTAGCAATCAGCCCCAGCATTTT. Translated, it gives CASSATGVGVSNQPQHF.